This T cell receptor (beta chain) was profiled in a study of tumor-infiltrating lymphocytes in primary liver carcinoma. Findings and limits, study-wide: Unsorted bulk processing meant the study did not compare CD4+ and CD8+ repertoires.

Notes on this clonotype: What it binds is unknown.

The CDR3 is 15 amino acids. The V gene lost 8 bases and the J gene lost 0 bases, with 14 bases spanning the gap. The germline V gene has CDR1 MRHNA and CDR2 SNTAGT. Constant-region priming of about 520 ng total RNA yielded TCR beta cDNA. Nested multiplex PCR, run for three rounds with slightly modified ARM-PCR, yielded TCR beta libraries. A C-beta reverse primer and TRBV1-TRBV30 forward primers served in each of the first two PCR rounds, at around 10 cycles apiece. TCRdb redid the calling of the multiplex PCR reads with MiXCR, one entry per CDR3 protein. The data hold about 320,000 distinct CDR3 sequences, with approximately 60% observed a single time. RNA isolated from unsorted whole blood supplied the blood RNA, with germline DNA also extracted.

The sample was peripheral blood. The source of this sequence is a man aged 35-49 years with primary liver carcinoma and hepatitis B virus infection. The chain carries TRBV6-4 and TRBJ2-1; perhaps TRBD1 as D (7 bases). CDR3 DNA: TGTGCCAGCGCGGGGACAGAGAGCTCCTACAATGAGCAGTTCTTC. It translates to CASAGTESSYNEQFF.